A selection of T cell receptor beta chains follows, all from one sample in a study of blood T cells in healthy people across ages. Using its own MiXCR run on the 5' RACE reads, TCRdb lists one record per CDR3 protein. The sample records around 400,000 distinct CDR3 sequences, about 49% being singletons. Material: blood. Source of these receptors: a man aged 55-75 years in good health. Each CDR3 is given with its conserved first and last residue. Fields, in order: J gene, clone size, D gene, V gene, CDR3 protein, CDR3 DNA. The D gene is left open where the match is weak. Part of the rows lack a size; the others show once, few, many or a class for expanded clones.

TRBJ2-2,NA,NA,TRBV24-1,CATGWANTGELFF,TGTGCCACCGGATGGGCGAACACCGGGGAGCTGTTTTTT
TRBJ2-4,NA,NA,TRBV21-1,CASSARQGASKNIQYF,TGTGCCAGCAGCGCTCGACAGGGGGCTAGCAAAAACATTCAGTACTTC
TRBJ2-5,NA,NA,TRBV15,CATSRGKGEQYF,TGTGCCACCAGCAGAGGGAAAGGTGAGCAGTACTTC
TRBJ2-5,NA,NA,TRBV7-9,CASSLDHSQETQYF,TGTGCCAGCAGCTTAGATCACAGCCAAGAGACCCAGTACTTC
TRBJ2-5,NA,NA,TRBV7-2,CASSLRTQETQYF,TGTGCCAGCAGCTTAAGAACGCAAGAGACCCAGTACTTC
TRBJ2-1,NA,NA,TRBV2,CASSTSGSSYNERYF,TGTGCCAGCAGCACCAGCGGTAGCTCCTACAATGAGCGGTACTTC
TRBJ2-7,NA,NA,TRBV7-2,CASSLARSAIGYEQYF,TGTGCCAGCAGCTTAGCTCGGTCAGCGATAGGCTACGAGCAGTACTTC
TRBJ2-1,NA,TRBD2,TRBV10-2,CASTYSAGGNEQFF,TGCGCCAGCACGTATTCGGCGGGAGGCAATGAGCAGTTCTTC
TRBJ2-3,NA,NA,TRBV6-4,CASSLRRGADTQYF,TGTGCCAGCAGTTTAAGGAGGGGAGCAGATACGCAGTATTTT
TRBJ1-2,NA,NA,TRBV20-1,CSARDLWGQGNYGYTF,TGCAGTGCTAGAGATCTATGGGGGCAGGGGAACTATGGCTACACCTTC
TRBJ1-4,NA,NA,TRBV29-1,CSVEQTPNEKLFF,TGCAGCGTTGAACAGACCCCAAATGAAAAACTGTTTTTT
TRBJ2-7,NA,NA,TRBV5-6,CASSFTDNYEQYF,TGTGCCAGCAGCTTTACGGACAACTACGAGCAGTACTTC
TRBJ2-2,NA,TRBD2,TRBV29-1,CSVGAGVVSGELFF,TGCAGCGTTGGGGCGGGAGTGGTTTCCGGGGAGCTGTTTTTT
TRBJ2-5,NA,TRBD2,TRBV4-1,CASSRLAGGETQYF,TGCGCCAGCAGCCGACTAGCGGGAGGAGAGACCCAGTACTTC
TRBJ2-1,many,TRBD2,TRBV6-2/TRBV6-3,CASSRGGSSYNEQFF,TGTGCCAGCAGCCGCGGGGGGAGCTCCTACAATGAGCAGTTCTTC
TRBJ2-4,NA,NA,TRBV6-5,CASSYFSVVGNIQYF,TGTGCCAGCAGTTACTTCAGCGTTGTTGGCAACATTCAGTACTTC
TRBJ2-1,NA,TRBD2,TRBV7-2,CASSFTGRAYNEQFF,TGTGCCAGCAGCTTCACCGGGAGGGCCTATAATGAGCAGTTCTTC
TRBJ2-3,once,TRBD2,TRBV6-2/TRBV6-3,CASRTTSGTTLTDTQYF,TGTGCCAGCAGAACTACTAGCGGGACCACTCTTACAGATACGCAGTATTTT
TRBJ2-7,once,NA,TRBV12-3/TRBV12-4,CASTQGLAYEQYF,TGTGCCAGCACACAGGGTTTAGCCTACGAGCAGTACTTC
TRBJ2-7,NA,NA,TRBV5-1,CASSPGTQNEQYF,TGCGCCAGCAGCCCCGGGACTCAAAACGAGCAGTACTTC
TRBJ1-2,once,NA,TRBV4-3,CASSQERGVDGYTF,TGCGCTAGCAGCCAAGAACGGGGGGTGGATGGCTACACCTTC
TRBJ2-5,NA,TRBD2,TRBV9,CASSPGRTSAQETLYF,TGTGCCAGCTCCCCGGGGAGGACTAGTGCTCAAGAGACCCTGTACTTC